This TCR beta chain was obtained from a study of blood T cell repertoires in COVID-19 (dated by TCRdb to the early 2020s). Looking at the study overall: Collaborator samples came from the United States, Italy and Spain and covered acute and convalescent phases of COVID-19. The material from the prospective study consisted of cDNA or gDNA derived from T cells, B-cell-depleted T cells, or PBMCs. Deeply sampled blood TCRbeta repertoires from subjects exposed to, actively infected with, or recovered from COVID-19 were included in the dataset. The repertoires were released in a freely available public database intended as a resource for research on the immune response to SARS-CoV-2. The samples were drawn from two sources: the first 160 participants of the ongoing ImmuneRACE study, and approximately 1,300 subjects contributed by 6 global collaborators. Sample metadata almost always included a de-identified subject ID, COVID-19 status, age in years and sex. Where available, HLA class I and class II types were obtained from metadata supplied by the sample provider rather than from assay-based typing.

Each collaborating institution followed its own protocols to collect whole blood in K2EDTA tubes. For TCRbeta analysis, collaborators shipped samples as frozen whole blood, isolated PBMCs, or DNA extracted from either of those sample types. On this clone: Its antigen target is currently unknown. Base qualities are missing; no much larger clone stands one base away.

TCRbeta CDR3 regions were amplified from genomic DNA using the immunoSEQ Assay, a bias-controlled multiplex PCR. The study's processing was this. The number of nucleated cells in each sample was estimated from the amplification of reference gene primers within the assay. Sequence reads were collapsed and filtered to measure the absolute abundance of every unique TCRbeta CDR3 rearrangement. For each sample, productive Simpson clonality was calculated by taking the square root of Simpson's diversity index across productive rearrangements. TCRdb retrieved this table from immuneACCESS and kept in-frame rearrangements only. Not all clones are present; in checked studies, unresolved V genes account for under half, and no reason is known for the remainder. V, J and clone size reflect that table, while D and trimming were determined from the DNA. This sample lists 200,000 to 300,000 clones; just under 85% were detected once. Jointly, the top ten make up just under 6.5% of the sample.

General study outcomes and caveats: The amount of clinical and demographic metadata varied by source and participant and was provided uncurated.

Trimming takes 3 bases from V and 3 bases from J, and the germline ends sit 8 bases apart. From cysteine to phenylalanine, the CDR3 is 13 amino acids long. Only the CDR3 part of the read is kept: 39 bases, read in frame from the first base. Sequences ENHRY (CDR1) and SYGVKD (CDR2) are obtained from the germline V gene. This TCR was sampled from an older woman with active or convalescent COVID-19. The sample comprised peripheral blood. The chain is made from TRBV10-3 and TRBJ1-1; no confident D gene assignment can be made. The DNA is TGTGCCATCAGTGATCCCCGGGACACTGAAGCTTTCTTT. This yields the protein CAISDPRDTEAFF.